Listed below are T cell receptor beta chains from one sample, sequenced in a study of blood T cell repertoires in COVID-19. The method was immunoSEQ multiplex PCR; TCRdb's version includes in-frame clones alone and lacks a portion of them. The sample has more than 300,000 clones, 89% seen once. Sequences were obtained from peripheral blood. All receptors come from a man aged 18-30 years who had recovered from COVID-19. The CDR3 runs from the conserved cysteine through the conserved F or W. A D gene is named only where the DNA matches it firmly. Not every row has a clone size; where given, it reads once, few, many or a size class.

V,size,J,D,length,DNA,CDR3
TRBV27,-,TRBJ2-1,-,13,TGTGCCAGCAGTTTAGGGGGGTACAATGAGCAGTTCTTC,CASSLGGYNEQFF
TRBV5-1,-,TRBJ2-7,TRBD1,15,TGCGCCAGCAGCTTTCTTCCGGGACAGTCGTACGAGCAGTACTTC,CASSFLPGQSYEQYF
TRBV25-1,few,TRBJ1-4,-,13,TGTGCCAGCAGTGTGACGGGAAGTGAAAAACTGTTTTTT,CASSVTGSEKLFF
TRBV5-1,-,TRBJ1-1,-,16,TGCGCCAGCAGCTTAAACAGTAGGGGATCGAACACTGAAGCTTTCTTT,CASSLNSRGSNTEAFF
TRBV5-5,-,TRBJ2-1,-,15,TGTGCCAGCAGAGACAGGCTTAGCTCCTACAATGAGCAGTTCTTC,CASRDRLSSYNEQFF
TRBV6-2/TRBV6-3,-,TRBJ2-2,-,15,TGTGCCAGCAGTTACTCTCAGGCTGGAGGCGGGGAGCTGTTTTTT,CASSYSQAGGGELFF
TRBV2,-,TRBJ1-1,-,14,TGTGCCAGCAGTGAGGCCCCGGGGTGGACTGAAGCTTTCTTT,CASSEAPGWTEAFF
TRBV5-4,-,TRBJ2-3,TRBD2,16,TGTGCCAGCAGCTTGGGGGCTAGCGGGGGAACAGATACGCAGTATTTT,CASSLGASGGTDTQYF
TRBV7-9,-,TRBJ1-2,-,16,TGTGCCAGCAGCTTAGAAGCGCGGGCCGCATCTAATGGCTACACCTTC,CASSLEARAASNGYTF
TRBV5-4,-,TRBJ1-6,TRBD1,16,TGTGCCAGCAGCACCGGGACAGGGAGACGTAATTCACCCCTCCACTTT,CASSTGTGRRNSPLHF
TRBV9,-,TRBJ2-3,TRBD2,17,TGTGCCAGCAGCGCGGTCTTACTAGCGGAAGACACAGATACGCAGTATTTT,CASSAVLLAEDTDTQYF
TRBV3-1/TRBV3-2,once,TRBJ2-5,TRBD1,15,TGTGCCAGCAGCCAGAGCCCGGGACAGCAAGAGACCCAGTACTTC,CASSQSPGQQETQYF
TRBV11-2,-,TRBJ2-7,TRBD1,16,TGTGCCAGCAGCTTAGGTGCGGGACAGGGTATCTACGAGCAGTACTTC,CASSLGAGQGIYEQYF
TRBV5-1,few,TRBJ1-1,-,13,TGCGCCAGCAGCTTAACAGGGAGAGAGGAAGCTTTCTTT,CASSLTGREEAFF
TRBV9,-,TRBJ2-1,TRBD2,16,TGTGCCAGCAGCGCTCACGGGGGGGCCAGCTACAATGAGCAGTTCTTC,CASSAHGGASYNEQFF
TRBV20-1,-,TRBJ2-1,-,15,TGCAGTGCTAGTTCCGCGCGGGTAGCTTACAATGAGCAGTTCTTC,CSASSARVAYNEQFF
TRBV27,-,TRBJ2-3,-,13,TGTGCCAGCAGTTTATGGGGGCAAGATACGCAGTATTTT,CASSLWGQDTQYF
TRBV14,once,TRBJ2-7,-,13,TGTGCCAGCAGCCAACCCGGTGGCTACGAGCAGTACTTC,CASSQPGGYEQYF
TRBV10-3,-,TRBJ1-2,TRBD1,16,TGTGCCATCACCTTGGACAGGGGAGGTTGGTATGGAGGCTACACCTTC,CAITLDRGGWYGGYTF
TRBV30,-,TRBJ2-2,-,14,TGTGCCTGGAGTGGGGTAGGGGGCACCGGGGAGCTGTTTTTT,CAWSGVGGTGELFF
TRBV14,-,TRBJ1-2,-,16,TGTGCCAGCAGCCAATTGGGGGGAGTGGCAGACTATGGCTACACCTTC,CASSQLGGVADYGYTF
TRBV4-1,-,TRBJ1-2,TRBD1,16,TGCGCCAGCAGCCATGTTCCGGGACAGGGGGCGCGGGGCTACACCTTC,CASSHVPGQGARGYTF
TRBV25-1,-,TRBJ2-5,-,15,TGTGCCAGCAGTGAAGGTATGGGCCTATCGGAGACCCAGTACTTC,CASSEGMGLSETQYF